This record covers a single T cell receptor (beta chain). This sample is drawn from a study of T-cell memory formation after mild COVID-19. On the study more broadly: TCR clusters were mostly confined to one donor each.

This CDR3 region has 18 residues. V was shortened by 5 bases and J by 2 bases, with 21 bases between the two germline ends. Per germline, CDR1 KGHSH and CDR2 LQKENI. TCRdb reprocessed the 5' RACE reads via MiXCR and lists one record per CDR3 protein. Of nearly 250,000 distinct CDR3 sequences detected, 15% to 17% appear once; the ten largest clones hold over 2%. The sequence was collected from an adult woman who had mild COVID-19 (a few samples of this study predate the infection). Cell type and time point are not known. Specimen: PBMCs or a T cell subset sorted from them (not recorded which). The chain recombines TRBV18 with TRBJ2-2; D tentatively fits TRBD1 or TRBD2 (5 bases each). The chain's CDR3 is CASSGYNRDGQNTGELFF. DNA of the CDR3: TGTGCCAGCTCAGGCTATAACCGGGACGGACAAAACACCGGGGAGCTGTTTTTT.